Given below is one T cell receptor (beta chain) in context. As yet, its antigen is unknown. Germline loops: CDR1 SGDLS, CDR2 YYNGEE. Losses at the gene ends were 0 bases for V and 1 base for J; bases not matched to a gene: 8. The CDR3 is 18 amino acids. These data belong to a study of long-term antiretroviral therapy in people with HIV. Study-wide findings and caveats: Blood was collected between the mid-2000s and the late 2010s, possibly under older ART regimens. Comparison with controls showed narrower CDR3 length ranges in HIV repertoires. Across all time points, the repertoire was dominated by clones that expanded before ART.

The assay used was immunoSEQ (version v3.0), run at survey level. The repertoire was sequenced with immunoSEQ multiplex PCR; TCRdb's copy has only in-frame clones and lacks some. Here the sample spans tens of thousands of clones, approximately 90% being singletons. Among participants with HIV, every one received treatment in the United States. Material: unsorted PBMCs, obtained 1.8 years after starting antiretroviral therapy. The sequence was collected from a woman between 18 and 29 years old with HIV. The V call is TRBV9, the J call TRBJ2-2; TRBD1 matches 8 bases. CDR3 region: CASSVAAQGQGNTGELFF. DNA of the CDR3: TGTGCCAGCAGCGTAGCTGCCCAAGGACAGGGGAACACCGGGGAGCTGTTTTTT.